This T cell receptor (beta chain) was identified in a study of blood T cell repertoires in COVID-19. The overall study: Both acute and convalescent COVID-19 samples were obtained from the United States, Italy and Spain. Sample material is recorded as cDNA or gDNA derived from T cells, B-cell-depleted T cells, or PBMCs.

Germline CDR1 and CDR2: SGHTA and FQGNSA. This CDR3 contains 15 residues. V lost 2 bases and J lost 2, with 10 bases in between. Per the original methods: Using reference gene primer amplification, nucleated cell counts were estimated. The data were produced by immunoSEQ multiplex PCR, yet TCRdb's version contains in-frame clones alone and is incomplete. The DNA was the basis for D and trimming; V, J and clone size are from that table. This sample has 400,000 or so clones, with 70% to 90% found just once. This receptor was obtained from a human donor in a cohort sampled during active COVID-19. Sample: peripheral blood. The chain links TRBV7-2 to TRBJ2-1; possible D gene TRBD1, 5 bases. In nucleotides, the CDR3 is TGTGCCAGCAGCTTAAGCGCAGGGACCTACAATGAGCAGTTCTTC. It yields the protein CASSLSAGTYNEQFF.